This T cell receptor (beta chain) was sequenced during a study of T cells of healthy individuals. TCRdb fed the 5' RACE reads into MiXCR, producing one record per CDR3 protein. The data hold about 96,000 distinct CDR3 sequences, with 17% observed a single time. Germline V gene data show CDR1 as MNHEY and CDR2 as SVGEGT. Unmatched junction bases numbered 5, after V lost 4 bases and J lost 2 bases. The CDR3 covers 15 residues. This receptor was identified in a human donor in good health. This chain uses TRBV6-2 or TRBV6-3 with TRBJ2-7; 10 bases match TRBD1. The CDR3 protein is CASSSGQGGPYEQYF. CDR3 DNA: TGTGCCAGCAGTTCCGGACAGGGGGGGCCCTACGAGCAGTACTTC.